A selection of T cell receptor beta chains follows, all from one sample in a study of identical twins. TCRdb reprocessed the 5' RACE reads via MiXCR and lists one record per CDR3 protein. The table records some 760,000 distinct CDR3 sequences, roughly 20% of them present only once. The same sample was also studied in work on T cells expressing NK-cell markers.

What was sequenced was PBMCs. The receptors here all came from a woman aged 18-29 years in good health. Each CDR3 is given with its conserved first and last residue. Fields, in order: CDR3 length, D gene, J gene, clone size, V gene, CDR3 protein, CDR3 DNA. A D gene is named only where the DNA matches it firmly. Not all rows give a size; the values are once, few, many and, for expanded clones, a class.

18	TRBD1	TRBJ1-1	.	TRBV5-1	CASSLLPRGQGMATEAFF	TGCGCCAGCAGCTTGTTGCCAAGGGGACAGGGGATGGCCACTGAAGCTTTCTTT
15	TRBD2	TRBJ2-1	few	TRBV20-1	CSASGTRVSYNEQFF	TGCAGTGCTTCCGGGACTAGAGTATCCTACAATGAGCAGTTCTTC
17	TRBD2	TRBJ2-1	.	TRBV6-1	CASSSGLAGGPSREQFF	TGTGCCAGCAGCTCGGGACTAGCGGGGGGGCCGTCTCGTGAGCAGTTCTTC
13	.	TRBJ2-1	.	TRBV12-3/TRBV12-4	CASRRDYHNEQFF	TGTGCCAGCAGGCGTGACTACCACAATGAGCAGTTCTTC
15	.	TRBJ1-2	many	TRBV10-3	CAISEQGGGNYGYTF	TGTGCCATCAGTGAACAGGGTGGAGGAAACTATGGCTACACCTTC
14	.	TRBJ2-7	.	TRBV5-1	CASSLSGQNYEQYF	TGCGCCAGCAGCTTGAGCGGGCAAAACTACGAGCAGTACTTC
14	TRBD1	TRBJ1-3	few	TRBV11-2	CASSSWDRGNTIYF	TGTGCCAGCAGCTCGTGGGACAGGGGAAACACCATATATTTT
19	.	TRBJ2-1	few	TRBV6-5	CASSYSTPPGVPPLNEQFF	TGTGCCAGCAGTTACTCGACTCCCCCCGGGGTACCTCCCCTTAATGAGCAGTTCTTC
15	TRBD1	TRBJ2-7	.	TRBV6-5	CASSYLGTGIGEQYF	TGTGCCAGCAGTTACCTAGGGACAGGGATAGGCGAGCAGTACTTC
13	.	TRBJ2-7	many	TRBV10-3	CAIRSTDSYEQYF	TGTGCCATCCGCAGCACGGATTCCTACGAGCAGTACTTC
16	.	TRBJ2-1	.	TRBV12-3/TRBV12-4	CASSFESIPPFNEQFF	TGTGCCAGCAGTTTCGAGTCTATTCCGCCCTTCAATGAGCAGTTCTTC
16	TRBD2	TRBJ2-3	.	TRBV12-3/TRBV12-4	CASSPGSGGGVDTQYF	TGTGCCAGCAGTCCGGGTAGCGGGGGGGGGGTAGATACGCAGTATTTT
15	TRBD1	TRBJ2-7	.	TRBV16	CASSPSGQGAQEQYF	TGTGCCAGCAGCCCGTCGGGACAGGGGGCGCAGGAGCAGTACTTC
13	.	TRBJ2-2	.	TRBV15	CATSRLASGELFF	TGTGCCACCAGCAGACTAGCGTCCGGGGAGCTGTTTTTT
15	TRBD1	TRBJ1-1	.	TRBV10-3	CAISTGQGLNTEAFF	TGTGCCATCAGTACAGGACAGGGTTTGAACACTGAAGCTTTCTTT
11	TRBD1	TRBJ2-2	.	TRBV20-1	CSARRGLELFF	TGCAGTGCTAGGAGGGGGCTGGAGCTGTTTTTT
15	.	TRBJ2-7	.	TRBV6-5	CASSYSGTLTYEQYF	TGTGCCAGCAGTTACTCGGGGACCCTCACCTACGAGCAGTACTTC
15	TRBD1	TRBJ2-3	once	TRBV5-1	CASSPMTGATDTQYF	TGCGCCAGCAGCCCAATGACAGGGGCTACAGATACGCAGTATTTT
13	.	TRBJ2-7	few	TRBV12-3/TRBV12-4	CASSPGIFYEQYF	TGTGCCAGCAGTCCAGGGATTTTCTACGAGCAGTACTTC
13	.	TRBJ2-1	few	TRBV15	CATSHGNYNEQFF	TGTGCCACCAGTCACGGTAACTACAATGAGCAGTTCTTC
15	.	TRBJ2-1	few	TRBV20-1	CSAQRGGGEDNEQFF	TGCAGTGCCCAGCGGGGAGGGGGCGAGGACAATGAGCAGTTCTTC
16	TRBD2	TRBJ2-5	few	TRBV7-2	CASSLLAGGTQETQYF	TGTGCCAGCAGCTTACTAGCGGGAGGGACTCAAGAGACCCAGTACTTC
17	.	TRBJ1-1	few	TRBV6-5	CASSYSRLGGKNTEAFF	TGTGCCAGCAGTTACTCACGCTTAGGCGGGAAGAACACTGAAGCTTTCTTT
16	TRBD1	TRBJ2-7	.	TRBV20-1	CSATAQGQASYYEQYF	TGCAGTGCTACCGCCCAGGGACAGGCTTCCTACTACGAGCAGTACTTC
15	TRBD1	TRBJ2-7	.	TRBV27	CASSSPRQGNYEQYF	TGTGCCAGCAGTTCGCCTCGACAGGGTAACTACGAGCAGTACTTC
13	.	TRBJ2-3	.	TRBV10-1	CASSAAHTDTQYF	TGCGCCAGCAGCGCGGCCCACACAGATACGCAGTATTTT
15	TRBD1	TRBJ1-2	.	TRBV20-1	CSARGEQGNVDGYTF	TGCAGTGCTAGGGGGGAACAGGGGAATGTTGATGGCTACACCTTC
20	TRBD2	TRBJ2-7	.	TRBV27	CASSFWPDPPGGILPGEQYF	TGTGCCAGCAGTTTTTGGCCCGACCCCCCGGGGGGGATTCTACCAGGCGAGCAGTACTTC